Listed below are T cell receptor beta chains from one sample, sequenced in a study of CD8 T cells in Susac syndrome. Using its own MiXCR run on the immunoSEQ multiplex PCR reads, TCRdb lists one record per CDR3 protein. Of about 210,000 distinct CDR3 sequences listed, 90% to 95% are singletons. The sample consisted of CD4+ T cells from PBMCs. The receptors here all came from a human donor in good health. Each CDR3 is given with its conserved first and last residue. Fields, in order: V gene, J gene, D gene, clone size, CDR3 DNA, CDR3 protein. D genes are given only for firm matches. Only part of the rows carry a size: once, few, many, or a class if the clone is expanded.

>TRBV20-1|TRBJ2-3|-|-
TGCAGTGCTAGAGGACCATTGAGCACAGATACGCAGTATTTT
CSARGPLSTDTQYF
>TRBV20-1|TRBJ2-7|TRBD1|-
TGCAGTGCTAGTAGACCGGGACAGGGTGACTACGAGCAGTACTTC
CSASRPGQGDYEQYF
>TRBV20-1|TRBJ2-1|-|-
TGCAGTGCTAGTCCGACAGTCCCTCGGAATGAGCAGTTCTTC
CSASPTVPRNEQFF
>TRBV19|TRBJ2-1|-|-
TGTGCCAGCCAGGAGGATAGCTCCTACAATGAGCAGTTCTTC
CASQEDSSYNEQFF
>TRBV20-1|TRBJ1-6|TRBD1|-
TGCAGTGCTAGAACGGGACAGGGTTCTAATTCACCCCTCCACTTT
CSARTGQGSNSPLHF
>TRBV5-1|TRBJ2-5|TRBD1|-
TGCGCCAGCAGCGATGGACAGGTTCAAGAGACCCAGTACTTC
CASSDGQVQETQYF
>TRBV5-1|TRBJ2-6|-|-
TGCGCCAGCAACCCCCCGGACATCGAATCCTCTGGGGCCAACGTCCTGACTTTC
CASNPPDIESSGANVLTF
>TRBV15|TRBJ2-3|-|-
TGTGCCACCAGCGGGAGCACAGATACGCAGTATTTT
CATSGSTDTQYF
>TRBV20-1|TRBJ2-3|TRBD2|-
TGCAGTGCTCCCGGACTAGCGGGGGGCACAGATACGCAGTATTTT
CSAPGLAGGTDTQYF
>TRBV6-5|TRBJ2-3|-|-
TGTGCCAGCCATGGGGGTGCAGGCACAGATACGCAGTATTTT
CASHGGAGTDTQYF
>TRBV20-1|TRBJ1-5|TRBD1|-
TGCAGTGCTAGTCAGGGGACAGGGATGTCGAGCAATCAGCCCCAGCATTTT
CSASQGTGMSSNQPQHF
>TRBV24-1|TRBJ2-1|-|-
TGTGCCACCAGTGATTCTCCTACGATCGTTTCGGGGAACAATGAGCAGTTCTTC
CATSDSPTIVSGNNEQFF
>TRBV3-1|TRBJ2-5|TRBD2|-
TGTGCCAGCAGCCAAGCGACTAGCGGGGGCCAAGAGACCCAGTACTTC
CASSQATSGGQETQYF
>TRBV5-1|TRBJ2-5|-|-
TGCGCCAGCAGCTTGTCCCTGACCCGCGAGACCCAGTACTTC
CASSLSLTRETQYF
>TRBV27|TRBJ2-3|-|-
TGTGCCAGCAGTTTATTAGGAAATACGCAGTATTTT
CASSLLGNTQYF
>TRBV24-1|TRBJ2-3|TRBD1|-
TGTGCCACCAGTGAACCCAAGGACAGGGGGCGCGGAGATACGCAGTATTTT
CATSEPKDRGRGDTQYF
>TRBV29-1|TRBJ2-1|TRBD2|-
TGCAGCGTTTCGCCCCGCGGGAGCTCCTACAATGAGCAGTTCTTC
CSVSPRGSSYNEQFF
>TRBV4-1|TRBJ1-5|-|-
TGCGCCAGCAGCCAAGATCGGGGGGGACAAAGCAATCAGCCCCAGCATTTT
CASSQDRGGQSNQPQHF
>TRBV30|TRBJ1-5|-|-
TGTGCCTGGAGTGCTCAGGACTATCAGCCCCAGCATTTT
CAWSAQDYQPQHF
>TRBV20-1|TRBJ2-1|-|-
TGCAGTGCGGACGACCCGGGACTTTACAATGAGCAGTTCTTC
CSADDPGLYNEQFF
>TRBV20-1|TRBJ2-1|TRBD1|-
TGCAGTGCTAGCGGGACAGGGCACTACAATGAGCAGTTCTTC
CSASGTGHYNEQFF
>TRBV5-1|TRBJ2-6|-|-
TGCGCCAGCAGCTTGGTCAGGGAGTCCGGGGCCAACGTCCTGACTTTC
CASSLVRESGANVLTF
>TRBV12-3/TRBV12-4|TRBJ2-5|-|-
TGTGCCAGCAGGGAGGGAGGAGAGACCCAGTACTTC
CASREGGETQYF
>TRBV18|TRBJ1-1|TRBD1|-
TGTGCCAGCTCACGCCCGACAGGGATCACTGAAGCTTTCTTT
CASSRPTGITEAFF
>TRBV20-1|TRBJ1-5|TRBD1|-
TGCAGTGCCTTACGGACAGGGGCCTTGGGCAATCAGCCCCAGCATTTT
CSALRTGALGNQPQHF
>TRBV29-1|TRBJ1-3|-|-
TGCAGCGTTGGGCGGGGATCTGGAAACACCATATATTTT
CSVGRGSGNTIYF
>TRBV5-1|TRBJ2-6|-|-
TGCGCCAGCAGCTCGGGGGTCTCTGGGGCCAACGTCCTGACTTTC
CASSSGVSGANVLTF
>TRBV10-3|TRBJ2-2|-|-
TGTGCCATCACGGCGGGGGCGGTAACCGGGGAGCTGTTTTTT
CAITAGAVTGELFF
>TRBV5-1|TRBJ2-1|TRBD2|-
TGCGCCAGCAGCTTGGTAGGGACTAGCGGTTACAATGAGCAGTTCTTC
CASSLVGTSGYNEQFF
>TRBV4-1|TRBJ2-7|TRBD1|-
TGCGCCAGCAGCGACCGGGACAGGGTATCCGAGCAGTACTTC
CASSDRDRVSEQYF
>TRBV18|TRBJ2-1|-|-
TGTGCCAGCTCACCGGGACAAACGAAAAACAATGAGCAGTTCTTC
CASSPGQTKNNEQFF
>TRBV25-1|TRBJ2-5|-|-
TGTGCCAGCAGTGACTGGACAGTAAAAGAGACCCAGTACTTC
CASSDWTVKETQYF
>TRBV20-1|TRBJ1-2|-|-
TGCAGTGCTAGGATCGGGATTAACTATGGCTACACCTTC
CSARIGINYGYTF
>TRBV29-1|TRBJ1-2|-|-
TGCAGCGTTGAAGGTGGACCCTTCTATGGCTACACCTTC
CSVEGGPFYGYTF
>TRBV5-4|TRBJ1-2|TRBD1|-
TGTGCCAGCAGCCCCCCGACAGGGCCCGAGAATCCCACCTTC
CASSPPTGPENPTF
>TRBV3-1|TRBJ2-1|TRBD2|once
TGTGCCAGCATACTAGCGGGAGGTAAAGAGCAGTTCTTC
CASILAGGKEQFF
>TRBV3-1|TRBJ2-6|-|-
TGTGCCAGCAGCCAATTACGCTCTGGGGCCAACGTCCTGACTTTC
CASSQLRSGANVLTF
>TRBV3-1|TRBJ2-5|TRBD2|-
TGTGCCAGCAGCCGACTAGCGGGGGTGCAAGAGACCCAGTACTTC
CASSRLAGVQETQYF
>TRBV24-1|TRBJ2-3|-|-
TGTGCCACCAGTGACCCAGGACAGTTCGATACGCAGTATTTT
CATSDPGQFDTQYF
>TRBV7-2|TRBJ1-5|-|-
TGTGCCAGCAGGCCCTTCGGAGGTGGCAATCAGCCCCAGCATTTT
CASRPFGGGNQPQHF
>TRBV28|TRBJ2-1|TRBD2|-
TGTGCCAGCAGTCGACCGACTAGCGGGAGGGCCAATGAGCAGTTCTTC
CASSRPTSGRANEQFF
>TRBV7-2|TRBJ2-7|TRBD2|-
TGTGCCAGCAGCCGATACGGGACTAGCGGGGAGCGGTACTTC
CASSRYGTSGERYF
>TRBV30|TRBJ2-2|-|-
TGTGCCTGGAGTGTACTCGGTAGCCCCAGGACCGGGGAGCTGTTTTTT
CAWSVLGSPRTGELFF
>TRBV29-1|TRBJ1-4|-|-
TGCAGCGTTGTAGGGAGGGACGGTTCTAATGAAAAACTGTTTTTT
CSVVGRDGSNEKLFF
>TRBV20-1|TRBJ2-2|TRBD2|-
TGCTCGGCTGGGGGGGAGGGAACCGGGGAGCTGTTTTTT
CSAGGEGTGELFF
>TRBV20-1|TRBJ2-1|-|-
TGCAGTGCTCGTGGAGTTCGCGAGCAGTTCTTC
CSARGVREQFF
>TRBV3-1|TRBJ2-1|-|-
TGTGCCAGCAGCCGAAATCCTCCGGGACCAGGAGCCTACAATGAGCAGTTCTTC
CASSRNPPGPGAYNEQFF
>TRBV7-2|TRBJ2-5|-|-
TGTGCCAGCAGCCCCCGACCCGGGGAGACCCAGTACTTC
CASSPRPGETQYF
>TRBV2|TRBJ2-6|-|-
TGTGCCAGCATTCCTGAGGCTGGGGCCAACGTCCTGACTTTC
CASIPEAGANVLTF
>TRBV20-1|TRBJ1-4|-|once
TGCAGCCCTCGGGGCGTCGAAAAACTGTCTTTT
CSPRGVEKLSF
>TRBV12-3/TRBV12-4|TRBJ2-2|TRBD2|-
TGTGCCAGCAGCTACGGACTAGCGGGAACCACCGGGGAGCTGTTTTTT
CASSYGLAGTTGELFF
>TRBV20-1|TRBJ1-2|-|-
TGCAGTGCTACCCCCAAGGCCGAGACTAACTATGGCTACACCTTC
CSATPKAETNYGYTF
>TRBV12-3/TRBV12-4|TRBJ1-6|-|-
TGTGCCAGCAGTTCCCGGGACATCCGCGGCGCCCTCCACTTT
CASSSRDIRGALHF
>TRBV18|TRBJ1-2|-|-
TGTGCCAGCTCACCACCTGAAACTGATGGCTACACCTTC
CASSPPETDGYTF
>TRBV10-3|TRBJ2-1|TRBD1|once
TGTGCCACCGGAGGGACAGGGCAGGGTGAGCAGTTCTTC
CATGGTGQGEQFF
>TRBV3-1|TRBJ1-2|TRBD1|-
TGTGCCAGCAGCCAAGCGACAGGGGCCTATGGCTACACCTTC
CASSQATGAYGYTF
>TRBV29-1|TRBJ1-1|TRBD1|-
TGCAGCGTTGCCCAGGGGGCATTTAACACTGAAGCTTTCTTT
CSVAQGAFNTEAFF